Listed here is a single TCR beta chain. As yet, its antigen is unknown. The CDR3 is made up of 16 amino acids. Donors, healthy HIV-negative adults, lacked recent acute infections or vaccinations. The data were obtained in a study of shared clonotypes between healthy human individuals. Overall study results and limits: Sorted-subset samples were not fully sequenced, rarefaction indicated. Estimated richness values were generally larger in naive subsets than in memory subsets.

Deep-level running was used for the assay. Produced via immunoSEQ multiplex PCR; TCRdb's table is partial and in-frame only. This table has 2,500,000 or so clones, around 90% appearing once. This sequence joins TRBV21-1 and TRBJ2-1; TRBD2 reflects the table's D call only, with no check against the DNA. TRBV21-1 is given as a pseudogene. Sequenced: naive CD4+ T cells sorted from blood. Sample subset: CD45RA+ positively selected. The receptor comes from a man aged 18 to 29 in good health. CDR3 sequence: CASSKWGSGLITQQFF. The CDR3 nucleotides read TGTGCCAGCAGCAAATGGGGTAGCGGCCTCATTACCCAGCAGTTCTTC.